These T cell receptor beta chains were read from a single sample in a study of cytomegalovirus exposure and HLA in healthy donors. Only in-frame clones appear in the TCRdb table, and some are missing; sequencing was by immunoSEQ multiplex PCR. The repertoire holds some 120,000 clones, with about 80% as singletons. What was sequenced was PBMCs. These TCRs come from a human donor in good health. The CDR3 runs from the conserved cysteine through the conserved F or W. Each record gives: clone size, J gene, V gene, CDR3 protein. Some rows have no size entry. The others give once, few or many, or a class for an expanded clone.

>NA|TRBJ1-3|TRBV6-6
CASSLKGQAGNTIYF
>NA|TRBJ2-5|TRBV11-3
CASSFNGETQYF
>few|TRBJ2-5|TRBV29-1
CSVVRERETQYF
>NA|TRBJ1-6|TRBV27
CASTPMDGTDNSPLHF
>NA|TRBJ2-1|TRBV2
CATHGGLAGNEQFF
>NA|TRBJ1-2|TRBV10-3
CAISDPPTGVGGYTF
>NA|TRBJ2-1|TRBV13
CASSLGVSLTTHNEQFF
>NA|TRBJ1-5|TRBV30
CAWSRPLQGGGQPQHF
>NA|TRBJ2-1|TRBV4-3
CASSHSFGTGSRDEQFF
>NA|TRBJ2-7|TRBV7-9
CASSPRTVTYEQYF
>NA|TRBJ2-2|TRBV2
CASSAGQPAPGELFF
>NA|TRBJ2-5|TRBV5-1
CASSWSGDETQYF
>once|TRBJ2-6|TRBV5-1
CASSPARGNSGANVLTF
>NA|TRBJ1-4|TRBV6-1
CASSGSGQGSEKLFF
>NA|TRBJ2-3|TRBV5-1
CASQSWGGTDTQYF
>NA|TRBJ2-7|TRBV30
CAWSSGQGASEQYF
>NA|TRBJ2-3|TRBV28
CASKGTGETDTQYF
>NA|TRBJ1-2|TRBV2
CASSLTENYGYTF
>NA|TRBJ1-2|TRBV30
CAWGGDFNYGYTF
>NA|NA|TRBV5-1
CASSLVAGPTYEQYF
>once|TRBJ2-7|TRBV28
CASSLGDRGAYEQYF
>NA|TRBJ2-1|TRBV6-1
CASNRQVNEQFF
>NA|TRBJ2-1|TRBV14
CASSQGSGRRGEQFF
>NA|TRBJ1-2|TRBV27
CASSPGQFLHGYTF
>NA|TRBJ1-2|TRBV28
CASCSTAWDYGYTF
>NA|TRBJ1-5|TRBV6-1
CASAGTGSYQPQHF
>NA|TRBJ1-6|TRBV9
CASSRGFDSPLHF
>few|TRBJ2-5|TRBV5-1
CASSLGLAGGQETQYF
>few|TRBJ1-5|TRBV7-8
CASSLGTGYQPQHF
>few|TRBJ1-6|TRBV6-5
CASSYRAYNSPLHF
>NA|TRBJ2-7|TRBV6-5
CASSYWGGEQYF
>NA|TRBJ1-5|TRBV6-1
CASSEARGYGDQPQHF
>NA|TRBJ1-2|TRBV27
CASKSNYGYTF
>NA|TRBJ1-2|TRBV28
CASWGGTGDLGGYTF
>NA|TRBJ1-2|TRBV11-2
CASSPRNSNYGYTF
>NA|TRBJ2-7|TRBV10-2
CASVEDSSQTYEQYF
>NA|TRBJ2-1|TRBV5-1
CASSLGQGTNERFF
>NA|TRBJ1-5|TRBV30
CAWSPPLTGINQPQHF
>NA|TRBJ2-5|TRBV28
CASSVGTGTQETQYF
>NA|TRBJ1-1|TRBV30
CAWSRQGMRLWEAFF
>NA|TRBJ1-1|TRBV19
CASYDPRTGGWGTEAFF
>once|TRBJ2-7|TRBV28
CASSRTGPYEQYF
>NA|TRBJ2-7|TRBV5-4
CASSFGLAGTNYEQYF
>NA|TRBJ1-2|TRBV15
CATSKSGRDYGYTF
>few|TRBJ1-1|TRBV28
CASMGQRTEAFF
>NA|TRBJ1-1|TRBV29-1
CSVEGLGGHTEAFF
>once|TRBJ2-2|TRBV5-4
CASSLTANTGELFF
>once|TRBJ2-2|TRBV30
CAWNLGVTGELFF
>NA|TRBJ1-3|TRBV6-5
CASSYGREGAGNTIYF
>once|TRBJ2-7|TRBV7-2
CASRLRGTSGGSSSYEQYF
>NA|TRBJ2-7|TRBV29-1
CSVLDGQGSSYEQYF
>NA|TRBJ1-4|TRBV4-2
CASSQRTGEEKLFF
>NA|TRBJ2-4|TRBV6-1
CASSEIQGSSNIQYF
>once|TRBJ2-5|TRBV2
CASIYSTGLGPTQYF
>NA|TRBJ1-1|TRBV6-5
CASSYSWQGTNTEAFF
>NA|TRBJ1-5|TRBV19
CASSTRGDQPQHF
>NA|TRBJ2-5|TRBV11-2
CASSRGTSGNQETQYF
>NA|TRBJ1-1|TRBV6-5
CASSQIRQGGTEAFF
>NA|TRBJ2-1|TRBV30
CAWSVLSGSFPYNEQFF